This T cell receptor (beta chain) was obtained from a study of T cells in Graves' hyperthyroidism and ophthalmopathy. The authors deemed Graves' hyperthyroidism stable absent ophthalmopathy progression within 18 months. Amplified regions were TCR beta CDR3 sequences from RNA transcripts. First-round RT-PCR of the TCR CDR3 relied on the HTBI primer set. TCRdb used MiXCR to reprocess the multiplex PCR reads, holding one entry per CDR3 protein. The repertoire holds about 420,000 distinct CDR3 sequences, with approximately 14% as singletons. V dropped 2 bases and J dropped 1 base, with 6 bases sitting between them. Per germline, CDR1 MNHEY and CDR2 SVGEGT. CDR3 size: 13 residues. This clonotype showed up many times.

The sequence came from a woman under 30 with Graves' hyperthyroidism. Sequenced input: blood. The chain uses TRBV6-2 or TRBV6-3 and TRBJ2-7, with D hard to call. The DNA for the CDR3 is TGTGCCAGCAGTTACGACGGATCCTACGAGCAGTACTTC. Translation: CASSYDGSYEQYF.